The clone carrying this T cell receptor (beta chain) was seen many times. Antigen specificity is unknown. The CDR3 contains 12 residues. Germline assignment: CDR1 MNHGY and CDR2 SVAAGI. V shed 3 bases and J shed 10 bases, with 7 bases lying between them. iRepertoire HTBI primers and Arm-PCR of CDR3 regions built TCR beta libraries. Authors' data handling: Throughout the samples, researchers identified some 57 TRBV and roughly 14 TRBJ segments. TCRdb processed the multiplex PCR reads anew with MiXCR; each CDR3 protein has one entry. TCRdb's processing, not the study's, gives the V and J calls here. This sample has about 370,000 distinct CDR3 sequences, with around 16% found just once. These data belong to a study of regulatory T cells in long-lasting Graves disease. Study-level findings and limits: TRBV28, TRBJ1-2 and TRBJ2-5 emerged as the favored segments in persistent disease. Investigators studied peripheral blood only, not thyroid tissue.

As to time point: newly diagnosed GD, antithyroid drugs for less than 3 months. PBMC RNA was the source of the TCR library. The material sequenced was peripheral blood mononuclear cells (PBMCs), taken at new diagnosis, from a patient treated with antithyroid drugs. The clonotype originates from a female donor with Graves disease. This chain uses TRBV6-9 with TRBJ1-6; the D is unclear. CDR3 region: CASSYSDSPLHF. The CDR3 DNA is TGTGCCAGCAGTTACTCCGACTCACCCCTCCACTTT.